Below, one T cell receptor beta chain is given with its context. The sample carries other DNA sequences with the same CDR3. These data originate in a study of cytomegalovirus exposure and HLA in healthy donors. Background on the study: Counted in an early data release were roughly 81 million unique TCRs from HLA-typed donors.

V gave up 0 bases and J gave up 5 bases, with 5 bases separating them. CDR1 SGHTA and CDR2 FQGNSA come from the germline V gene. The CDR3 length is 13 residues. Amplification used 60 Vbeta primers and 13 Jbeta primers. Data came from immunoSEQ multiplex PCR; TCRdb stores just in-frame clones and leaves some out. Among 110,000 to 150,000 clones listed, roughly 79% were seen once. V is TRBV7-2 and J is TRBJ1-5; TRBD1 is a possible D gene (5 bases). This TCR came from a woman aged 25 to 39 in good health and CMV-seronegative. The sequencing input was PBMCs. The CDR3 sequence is CASSLAGDQPQHF. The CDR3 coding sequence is TGTGCCAGCAGCTTAGCAGGGGATCAGCCCCAGCATTTT.